These 15 T cell receptor beta chains were sequenced from one sample in a study of blood T cell repertoires in COVID-19. The table came from immunoSEQ multiplex PCR; TCRdb's copy has only in-frame clones and leaves some out. This table has a few hundred thousand clones, roughly 88% appearing once. Sequencing was performed on peripheral blood. Receptors originate from a woman aged 25 to 39 with acute or convalescent COVID-19.

The J gene is TRBJ2-1, the V gene TRBV25-1; TRBD2 is a possible D gene (5 bases). Between the trimmed V and J ends, which lost 4 bases and 0 bases, there was a span of 10 bases. This CDR3 comprises 15 residues. Germline CDR1 MGHDK, CDR2 SYGVNS. This CDR3 reads CASSAGTPSYNEQFF. The CDR3 DNA reads TGTGCCAGCAGTGCGGGAACTCCCTCCTACAATGAGCAGTTCTTC.

V gene TRBV4-2 combines with J gene TRBJ2-7; 12 bases are shared with TRBD2. V shed 0 bases and J 4 bases; nucleotides not matched to a gene: 7. Germline loops: CDR1 LGHNA, CDR2 YNFKEQ. The CDR3 is 17 residues long. CDR3 nucleotide sequence: TGTGCCAGCAGCCAAGACACTAGCGGGAGGTTTGGGTACGAGCAGTACTTC. This sequence encodes CASSQDTSGRFGYEQYF.

The chain links TRBV2 to TRBJ2-7, with D perhaps TRBD1 (6 bases). This CDR3 contains 13 residues. V was shortened by 5 bases and J by 9 bases, with 17 bases between the two germline ends. CDR1 and CDR2 from the germline V gene are SNHLY and FYNNEI. The CDR3 reads CASSSLTGNRQYF. CDR3 sequence (DNA): TGTGCCAGCAGTTCCCTGACAGGAAATAGGCAGTACTTC.

The chain has TRBV4-3 and TRBJ2-1, with D possibly being TRBD1 (5 bases). Trimming took 4 bases from V and 5 from J, leaving 12 bases between them. Germline values: CDR1 LGHNA, CDR2 YSLEER. This CDR3 has 14 residues. This CDR3 reads CASSPRAGNNEQFF. CDR3 DNA sequence: TGCGCCAGCAGCCCCCGAGCAGGGAACAATGAGCAGTTCTTC.

The genes are TRBV14 and TRBJ2-2, with TRBD1 matching over 8 bases. V trimming: 4 bases; J trimming: 6 bases; junction bases outside the gene matches: 7. The length of the CDR3 is 15 residues. Germline-derived CDR1 and CDR2 are SGHDN and FVKESK. CDR3 DNA sequence: TGTGCCAGCAGCCTTAGGACAGGGTACGCCGGGGAGCTGTTTTTT. Translating it yields CASSLRTGYAGELFF.

This clone occurred a few times. V gene TRBV4-3 combines with J gene TRBJ2-3; 12 bases match TRBD2. Per the germline V gene, CDR1 is LGHNA and CDR2 is YSLEER. The V and J ends lost 0 bases and 5 bases, in that order; junction bases with no gene match: 6. This CDR3 has 17 amino acids. CDR3 DNA: TGCGCCAGCAGCCAAGATCTAGCGGGAGGGTATGGAGATACGCAGTATTTT. Translated, it gives CASSQDLAGGYGDTQYF.

V usage is TRBV7-8 and J usage is TRBJ2-7, with TRBD2 identical over 9 bases. The CDR3 contains 16 residues. The junction had 10 bases not matched to a gene; V was cut back by 5 bases and J by 2 bases. The germline V gene has CDR1 SGHVS and CDR2 FQNEAQ. CDR3 loop: CASSARSGSLPYEQYF. The CDR3 bases are TGTGCCAGCAGCGCACGTAGCGGGAGTCTCCCCTACGAGCAGTACTTC.

The chain combines TRBV24-1 with TRBJ2-1, with D tentatively TRBD2 (6 bases). Trimming took 7 bases from V and 0 from J, leaving 21 bases between them. Germline V CDR1 and CDR2: KGHDR, SFDVKD. The CDR3 has 18 residues. The chain's CDR3 is CATRWERAVPSSYNEQFF. The CDR3 nucleotides are TGTGCCACCAGGTGGGAGCGGGCAGTTCCTAGCTCCTACAATGAGCAGTTCTTC.

The chain combines TRBV6-5 with TRBJ1-6; 7 bases line up with TRBD1. Germline assignment: CDR1 MNHEY and CDR2 SVGAGI. The CDR3 sequence is 15 residues long. Unmatched junction bases numbered 9, after V lost 6 bases and J lost 7 bases. CDR3 residues: CASRPPGQRNSPLHF. The DNA of the CDR3 is TGTGCCAGCAGGCCTCCGGGACAGAGAAATTCACCCCTCCACTTT.

CDR3 region: CASSQDWAGVADTQYF. For the CDR3, the DNA is TGTGCCAGCAGCCAAGATTGGGCGGGAGTGGCAGATACGCAGTATTTT. This chain connects TRBV3-1 (or the pseudogene TRBV3-2) to TRBJ2-3; TRBD2 aligns across 7 bases. CDR3 size: 16 residues. J lost 4 bases, V lost 0 bases, and 7 bases had no gene match. Germline CDR1 is LGHDT and CDR2 is YNNKEL (reference sequence).

The chain is built from TRBV3-1 (or the pseudogene TRBV3-2) and TRBJ1-6; D may be TRBD1 (5 bases). Germline V gives CDR1 LGHDT, CDR2 YNNKEL (reference sequence). The CDR3 extends over 16 amino acids. V lost 1 base, J lost 2 bases, and 9 bases lay in between. Here the CDR3 DNA reads TGTGCCAGCAGCCAAGTGGGGGGACCCTATAATTCACCCCTCCACTTT. Translation: CASSQVGGPYNSPLHF.

J is TRBJ2-7 and V is TRBV6-5, with 8 bases fitting TRBD2. Germline CDR1 reads MNHEY; CDR2 reads SVGAGI. J was trimmed by 1 base and V by 6 bases; bases with no gene match: 5. The CDR3 runs to 14 residues. CDR3 sequence reads: CASSRPGGSYEQYF. The CDR3 bases are TGTGCCAGCAGCCGCCCGGGGGGGTCCTACGAGCAGTACTTC.

The gene calls are TRBV7-9 and TRBJ2-1, with 9 bases identical to TRBD2. The CDR3 totals 15 residues. In germline, CDR1 is SEHNR, CDR2 FQNEAQ (reference sequence). The J segment lost 7 bases and the V segment lost 5 bases, leaving 9 bases of the junction unmatched. The chain's CDR3 is CASSEWREGSNEQFF. The CDR3 nucleotides are TGTGCCAGCAGCGAGTGGCGGGAGGGCTCAAATGAGCAGTTCTTC.

The gene calls are TRBV19 and TRBJ2-5; TRBD2 matches 10 bases. This CDR3 is 15 amino acids long. Per germline, CDR1 LNHDA and CDR2 SQIVND (reference sequence). The J segment lost 5 bases and the V segment lost 9 bases, leaving 12 bases of the junction unmatched. In DNA, the CDR3 is TGTGCCAGCGCGACCGGGACTAGCGCTAGTGAGACCCAGTACTTC. The encoded protein is CASATGTSASETQYF.

The chain recombines TRBV9 with TRBJ2-2; TRBD2 agrees at 9 bases. Trimming removed 3 bases from V and 8 bases from J; junction bases left unmatched: 11. Germline V gene lookup returns CDR1 SGDLS and CDR2 YYNGEE. This CDR3 has 16 residues. The CDR3: CASSAQLAGLAGELFF. The DNA of the CDR3 is TGTGCCAGCAGCGCCCAGCTAGCGGGATTAGCGGGGGAGCTGTTTTTT.